The 28 T cell receptor beta chains below all came from one sample that was sequenced in a study of blood T cell repertoires in COVID-19 (TCRdb year 2020). The library was prepared using the immunoSEQ multiplex PCR assay. Entries here come from immuneACCESS through TCRdb and include only in-frame sequences with V and J called. Some clones fail to appear in such tables; in the studies checked, an unresolved V gene covers under half of the shortfall, and the cause of the remainder is unknown. Present in this sample are over 600,000 clones, just under 90% of which were seen just once. The ten largest clones add up to 0.2% to 0.3% of the sample. Sequenced: peripheral blood. These receptors all come from a woman younger than 35 with acute or convalescent COVID-19.

V usage is TRBV7-8 and J usage is TRBJ2-3; no clear D gene. The CDR3 is 12 amino acids. Deletions cut 1 base from V and 6 bases from J, with 5 bases between. Germline V gene data show CDR1 as SGHVS and CDR2 as FQNEAQ. CDR3 loop: CASSLVPDTQYF. DNA for the CDR3: TGTGCCAGCAGCTTAGTTCCGGATACGCAGTATTTT. Filled out from reference TRBV7-8 and TRBJ2-3, the complete variable domain reads GAGVSQSPRYKVAKRGQDVALRCDPISGHVSLFWYQQALGQGPEFLTYFQNEAQLDKSGLPSDRFFAERPEGSVSTLKIQRTQQEDSAVYLCASSLVPDTQYFGPGTRLTVL.

This clone was recorded only once. The V and J genes are TRBV19 and TRBJ1-3; D gene unclear. Between the trimmed V and J ends, which lost 3 bases and 0 bases, there was a span of 9 bases. The CDR3 is 15 amino acids. The germline V gene encodes CDR1 LNHDA and CDR2 SQIVND (reference sequence). The CDR3 loop is CASSMRSGSGNTIYF. The DNA of the CDR3 is TGTGCCAGTAGTATGCGGTCGGGCTCTGGAAACACCATATATTTT.

Details on this clone: At the DNA level, this CDR3 is encoded by other sequences in the same sample as well. The chain has TRBV18 and TRBJ2-7; the match to TRBD1 covers 8 bases. The junction had 2 bases not matched to a gene; V was cut back by 0 bases and J by 4 bases. The CDR3 length is 14 residues. Per germline, CDR1 KGHSH and CDR2 LQKENI. CDR3 nucleotides: TGTGCCAGCTCACCACCCCAGGGGGCTTACGAGCAGTACTTC. It specifies CASSPPQGAYEQYF.

This clone has a single count. The chain combines TRBV6-2 or TRBV6-3 with TRBJ2-3, with TRBD2 matching 14 bases. CDR3 length: 17 amino acids. Germline V gene data show CDR1 as MNHEY and CDR2 as SVGEGT. V shed 5 bases and J 5 bases; nucleotides not matched to a gene: 9. The chain's CDR3 is CASSPGLAGAAGDTQYF. In nucleotides, the CDR3 is TGTGCCAGCAGTCCGGGACTAGCGGGGGCCGCGGGAGATACGCAGTATTTT.

The J gene is TRBJ1-2, the V gene TRBV5-1, with D possibly matching TRBD1 (6 bases). The ends were cut back, 4 bases at V and 1 base at J, with 11 bases in the middle. CDR1 SGHRS and CDR2 YFSETQ come from the germline V gene. This CDR3 has 14 residues. CDR3 sequence (DNA): TGCGCCAGCAGCCGGACAGCTGATAACTATGGCTACACCTTC. Its protein is CASSRTADNYGYTF.

This chain joins TRBV3-1 (or the pseudogene TRBV3-2) and TRBJ1-5; 8 bases match TRBD1. The trim removed 3 bases at V and 1 base at J, leaving 2 bases unmatched. CDR3 length: 15 amino acids. Germline assignment: CDR1 LGHDT and CDR2 YNNKEL (reference sequence). The DNA of the CDR3 is TGTGCCAGCAGCCAGACAGGGGAGAGCAATCAGCCCCAGCATTTT. It encodes CASSQTGESNQPQHF.

This chain uses TRBV12-5 with TRBJ2-3; maybe TRBD2 (6 bases). V was pared by 4 bases and J by 0 bases, with 20 bases between. The CDR3 sequence is 18 residues long. From germline, CDR1 is LGHNT and CDR2 FRNRAP. The CDR3 nucleotides read TGTGCTAGTGGTTCCAGTGCGGGGCGGGGATTTAGCACAGATACGCAGTATTTT. As protein: CASGSSAGRGFSTDTQYF.

The rearrangement uses TRBV7-2 and TRBJ2-5, with D possibly TRBD1 on 5 matching bases. The CDR3 consists of 15 residues. Trimming stripped 3 bases from V and 1 base from J, with 12 bases between. The germline CDR1 and CDR2 sequences are SGHTA and FQGNSA. CDR3 in DNA: TGTGCCAGCAGCTTTGTAGCCAGGGTCCAAGAGACCCAGTACTTC. Residues: CASSFVARVQETQYF.

The genes are TRBV3-1 (or the pseudogene TRBV3-2) and TRBJ2-7; the D gene is possibly TRBD1 (5 bases). The V and J ends lost 4 bases and 2 bases respectively, with 9 bases between them. Germline assignment: CDR1 LGHDT and CDR2 YNNKEL (reference sequence). The CDR3 consists of 13 residues. This CDR3 is CASSRGATYEQYF. Written as DNA, the CDR3 is TGTGCCAGCAGCCGGGGCGCGACCTACGAGCAGTACTTC.

A single count supports this clone. The chain is built from TRBV7-3 and TRBJ2-1; D unresolved. Germline CDR1 SGHTA, CDR2 FQGTGA. V lost 0 bases and J 4 bases, leaving 10 bases between the germline ends. This CDR3 contains 15 residues. The CDR3 bases are TGTGCCAGCAGCTTAACGCCGGTACTTTACAATGAGCAGTTCTTC. As protein: CASSLTPVLYNEQFF.

This chain uses TRBV6-4 with TRBJ2-7; TRBD2 matches 12 bases. The CDR3 is 15 amino acids. The trim removed 0 bases at V and 6 bases at J, leaving 3 bases unmatched. In germline, CDR1 is MRHNA, CDR2 SNTAGT. The CDR3 sequence: CASSDSASGGGEQYF. Written as DNA, the CDR3 is TGTGCCAGCAGTGACTCAGCTAGCGGGGGGGGCGAGCAGTACTTC.

The chain is built from TRBV30 and TRBJ2-3, with TRBD2 matching over 7 bases. V lost 1 base, J lost 4 bases, and 8 bases stayed unmatched. The CDR3 loop spans 15 amino acids. CDR1 and CDR2 (germline): GTSNPN, SVGIG (reference sequence). CDR3 protein: CAWSGKRGRADTQYF. CDR3 in DNA: TGTGCCTGGAGTGGAAAGCGGGGCAGAGCAGATACGCAGTATTTT.

The genes are TRBV3-1 (or the pseudogene TRBV3-2) and TRBJ2-7; TRBD1 aligns across 8 bases. Trimming at V came to 10 bases and at J to 6 bases, leaving 5 bases not matched to a gene. Germline V gene lookup returns CDR1 LGHDT and CDR2 YNNKEL (reference sequence). The CDR3 is 11 residues long. CDR3 amino acids: CATQTGVEQYF. CDR3 sequence (DNA): TGTGCCACTCAGACAGGGGTCGAGCAGTACTTC.

The chain has TRBV29-1 and TRBJ2-3, with 7 bases identical to TRBD2. The CDR3 contains 14 residues. V shed 7 bases, J shed 6 bases, and the junction held 13 bases outside the gene matches. Germline CDR1 and CDR2: SQVTM and ANQGSEA. Written as DNA, the CDR3 is TGCAGCGCTGGGGGGGGTTGGAGGTCGGATACGCAGTATTTT. It encodes CSAGGGWRSDTQYF.

The chain recombines TRBV9 with TRBJ2-3; TRBD2 matches 12 bases. The CDR3 has 17 residues. After removal of 0 bases from V and 4 bases from J, the junction contained 6 bases not matched to a gene. Germline lookup yields CDR1 SGDLS and CDR2 YYNGEE. The CDR3 protein is CASSVGLAGGFSDTQYF. The CDR3 DNA reads TGTGCCAGCAGCGTAGGTCTAGCGGGGGGGTTCTCAGATACGCAGTATTTT.

The chain carries TRBV15 and TRBJ2-4; 9 bases match TRBD1. The germline V gene has CDR1 LNHNV and CDR2 YYDKDF (reference sequence). V shed 0 bases and J 0 bases; nucleotides not matched to a gene: 18. The CDR3 contains 22 residues. CDR3 sequence reads: CATSRDTPRGTGRSLAKNIQYF. CDR3 bases: TGTGCCACCAGCAGAGATACCCCAAGAGGGACAGGGAGGTCTTTAGCCAAAAACATTCAGTACTTC. Full variable domain (outside the CDR3, taken from reference TRBV15 and TRBJ2-4): DAMVIQNPRYQVTQFGKPVTLSCSQTLNHNVMYWYQQKSSQAPKLLFHYYDKDFNNEADTPDNFQSRRPNTSFCFLDIRSPGLGDTAMYLCATSRDTPRGTGRSLAKNIQYFGAGTRLSVL.

This chain uses TRBV6-4 with TRBJ2-2; D not resolved. The CDR3 consists of 16 residues. The germline CDR1 and CDR2 sequences are MRHNA and SNTAGT. The ends were cut back, 0 bases at V and 4 bases at J, with 12 bases in the middle. The CDR3 sequence: CASSDSRNPGTGELFF. As DNA, the CDR3 is TGTGCCAGCAGTGACTCTCGGAACCCGGGCACCGGGGAGCTGTTTTTT.

The chain links TRBV2 to TRBJ1-5, with unresolved D. V was pared by 8 bases and J by 6 bases, with 11 bases between. Germline loops: CDR1 SNHLY, CDR2 FYNNEI. The CDR3 has 12 amino acids. This CDR3 is CASSGSGQPQHF. The CDR3 DNA sequence: TGTGCCAGCTCCGGGTCGGGTCAGCCCCAGCATTTT.

This chain connects TRBV14 to TRBJ1-2; D is undetermined. Trimming removed 1 base at V and 6 bases at J, with 18 bases between. Germline CDR1 reads SGHDN; CDR2 reads FVKESK. CDR3 length equals 16 residues. DNA of the CDR3: TGTGCCAGCAGCCAAGTCGGGCGGGTAAATCAGGATGGCTACACCTTC. It yields the protein CASSQVGRVNQDGYTF.

The V call is TRBV5-1, the J call TRBJ1-3; possibly TRBD1 for D (5 bases). Trimming took 4 bases from V and 2 from J, leaving 13 bases between them. This CDR3 has 15 amino acids. Germline V lookup: CDR1 SGHRS, CDR2 YFSETQ. The CDR3 spells CASSPGDSAGNTIYF. DNA of the CDR3: TGCGCCAGCAGCCCGGGGGACTCGGCTGGAAACACCATATATTTT.

This chain links TRBV7-2 with TRBJ1-3; the D gene is possibly TRBD1 (5 bases). The CDR3 length is 19 residues. Between the trimmed V and J ends, which lost 5 bases and 0 bases, there was a span of 23 bases. Germline CDR1 SGHTA, CDR2 FQGNSA. Written as DNA, the CDR3 is TGTGCCAGCAGCGAAGCACCATTAACCAGGGTTTTCTCTGGAAACACCATATATTTT. Its translation: CASSEAPLTRVFSGNTIYF.

The chain recombines TRBV5-1 with TRBJ1-6; D gene ambiguous. Germline CDR1 is SGHRS and CDR2 is YFSETQ. The CDR3 is 16 residues long. V lost 5 bases, J lost 6 bases, and 18 bases lay in between. CDR3 sequence reads: CASSPATTSPNSPLHF. For the CDR3, the DNA is TGCGCCAGCAGTCCCGCCACGACTTCACCTAATTCACCCCTCCACTTT.

The chain joins TRBV9 to TRBJ2-2, with D possibly being TRBD2 (6 bases). This CDR3 comprises 14 residues. From germline, CDR1 is SGDLS and CDR2 YYNGEE. V gave up 7 bases and J gave up 1 base, with 11 bases separating them. DNA for the CDR3: TGTGCCAGCGAAGTGGGGGGGAACACCGGGGAGCTGTTTTTT. Translation gives CASEVGGNTGELFF.

The V and J genes are TRBV19 and TRBJ2-4; the match to TRBD1 covers 9 bases. Germline V lookup: CDR1 LNHDA, CDR2 SQIVND (reference sequence). The CDR3 loop spans 16 amino acids. V dropped 4 bases and J dropped 1; count of bases not matched to a gene: 5. Here the CDR3 reads CASSTTGGGAKNIQYF. DNA for the CDR3: TGTGCCAGTAGTACGACAGGGGGTGGGGCCAAAAACATTCAGTACTTC.

The rearrangement links TRBV9 to TRBJ1-2; 9 bases agree with TRBD1. The germline CDR1 and CDR2 sequences are SGDLS and YYNGEE. The J segment lost 5 bases and the V segment lost 1 base, leaving 9 bases of the junction unmatched. This CDR3 has 16 residues. CDR3 in DNA: TGTGCCAGCAGCGTAAGAGCGGGACAGGGTGATTATGGCTACACCTTC. It translates to CASSVRAGQGDYGYTF.

This chain connects TRBV25-1 to TRBJ2-1, with TRBD1 identical over 7 bases. J was trimmed by 10 bases and V by 4 bases; bases with no gene match: 7. CDR1 is MGHDK, CDR2 SYGVNS, per germline. This CDR3 has 13 residues. CDR3 coding DNA: TGTGCCAGCAGTGGACACAGGGGTTCCGAGCAGTTCTTC. Residues: CASSGHRGSEQFF.

In its sample, this clone was seen a few times. The V gene is TRBV6-1, the J gene TRBJ2-1, with D unresolved. The CDR3 sequence is 16 residues long. Between the trimmed V and J ends, which lost 1 base and 7 bases, there was a span of 17 bases. The germline V gene encodes CDR1 MNHNS and CDR2 SASEGT. The CDR3 DNA follows: TGTGCCAGCAGTGAAGAGTTGATTGGAGCGAGGAATGAGCAGTTCTTC. It encodes CASSEELIGARNEQFF.

V usage is TRBV5-1 and J usage is TRBJ2-3, with D possibly TRBD2 on 7 matching bases. Germline-derived CDR1 and CDR2 are SGHRS and YFSETQ. Between the trimmed V and J ends, which lost 6 bases and 3 bases, there was a span of 14 bases. The CDR3 is 14 residues long. CDR3 sequence reads: CASNGGGGTDTQYF. In DNA, the CDR3 is TGCGCCAGCAATGGGGGGGGCGGTACAGATACGCAGTATTTT.